Following are 16 T cell receptor beta chains from one sample sequenced in a study of shared clonotypes between healthy human individuals. TCRdb's copy holds only in-frame clones and misses some; the assay was immunoSEQ multiplex PCR. This sample has around 2,000,000 clones, with about 92% found just once. CD45RO negativity and positive selection for CCR7 defined naive CD8 cells, a population that excluded terminally differentiated effector memory CD45RA+ cells. Sequencing used naive CD8+ T cells from PBMCs. Every receptor here comes from a man aged 18 to 30 in good health. Some clones in this sample may be carry-over from other donors' samples.

The chain uses TRBV7-9 and TRBJ1-2; TRBD1 matches 7 bases. The V segment lost 2 bases and the J segment 0 bases; nucleotides outside the gene matches: 6. This CDR3 comprises 16 residues. Germline-derived CDR1 and CDR2 are SEHNR and FQNEAQ (reference sequence). The DNA of the CDR3 is TGTGCCAGCAGCTTACAGGGGGAAATTACTAACTATGGCTACACCTTC. Translating it yields CASSLQGEITNYGYTF.

The rearrangement links TRBV5-1 to TRBJ2-5; D gene ambiguous. Trimming removed 5 bases from V and 1 base from J, with 3 bases in between. CDR3 length: 11 amino acids. Germline V gives CDR1 SGHRS, CDR2 YFSETQ. This chain's CDR3 is CASRLQETQYF. CDR3 sequence (DNA): TGCGCCAGCAGGCTCCAAGAGACCCAGTACTTC.

J is TRBJ1-5 and V is TRBV27; unclear D gene. The CDR3 covers 17 residues. Germline loops: CDR1 MNHEY, CDR2 SMNVEV (reference sequence). V lost 8 bases and J 2 bases, leaving 22 bases between the germline ends. DNA for the CDR3: TGTGCCAGCTCAGCCTCCCCTATGAGGGTGGGCAATCAGCCCCAGCATTTT. Its protein product is CASSASPMRVGNQPQHF.

The chain recombines TRBV11-2 with TRBJ2-7, with D hard to call. CDR3 length: 11 amino acids. CDR1 is SGHAT, CDR2 FQNNGV, per germline. V lost 8 bases, J lost 7 bases, and 12 bases lay in between. The CDR3, as DNA: TGTGCCAGCGCAACTGGGTTGGAGCAGTACTTC. The encoded protein is CASATGLEQYF.

The chain couples TRBV9 to TRBJ2-7; D is possibly TRBD2 (6 bases). V was trimmed by 0 bases and J by 7 bases, leaving 17 bases between them. CDR3 length: 15 amino acids. Germline V CDR1 and CDR2: SGDLS, YYNGEE. CDR3 bases: TGTGCCAGCAGCGTAGGTTCTAGCGTCGCCCTAGAGCAGTACTTC. This sequence encodes CASSVGSSVALEQYF.

V and J are TRBV7-6 and TRBJ2-1; D is uncertain. The CDR3 length is 12 residues. V dropped 10 bases and J dropped 7 bases, with 14 bases sitting between them. The V gene's germline CDR1 is SGHVS and CDR2 FNYEAQ. In nucleotides, the CDR3 is TGTGCCACCGGCGGAAGAAGGAATGAGCAGTTCTTC. Its protein is CATGGRRNEQFF.

The chain employs TRBV4-3 and TRBJ1-2; 8 bases line up with TRBD1. With V trimmed by 4 bases and J by 2 bases, 6 bases remained unmatched. The germline V gene encodes CDR1 LGHNA and CDR2 YSLEER. This CDR3 is built from 15 residues. The CDR3 here is CASSPRTGRNYGYTF. CDR3 DNA sequence: TGCGCCAGCAGCCCCCGGACAGGGAGAAACTATGGCTACACCTTC.

As concerns this clone: Within the sample, other DNA sequences also encode this same CDR3. The CDR3 nucleotides read TGTGCCAGCAGCCCAACAGTGACTGAAGCTTTCTTT. Its translation: CASSPTVTEAFF. The chain recombines TRBV7-9 with TRBJ1-1; unclear D gene. The CDR3 spans 12 residues. V was shortened by 5 bases and J by 5 bases, with 9 bases between the two germline ends. Germline CDR1 SEHNR, CDR2 FQNEAQ (reference sequence).

This clone was picked up one time. The gene calls are TRBV5-6 and TRBJ1-2; 10 positions agree with TRBD1. J was trimmed by 4 bases and V by 4 bases; bases with no gene match: 7. The CDR3 has 15 residues. Germline V lookup: CDR1 SGHDT, CDR2 YYEEEE. CDR3 in DNA: TGTGCCAGCAGCACAGGGACAGGGGCAGGCTATGGCTACACCTTC. Translated, it gives CASSTGTGAGYGYTF.

This clone was detected only a few times. Other DNA sequences within the sample encode an identical CDR3. The chain uses TRBV5-1 and TRBJ1-1; tentative D call: TRBD1 (5 bases). The CDR3 is 13 amino acids. Looked up from germline, CDR1 is SGHRS and CDR2 is YFSETQ. V was trimmed by 0 bases and J by 4 bases, leaving 7 bases between them. CDR3 in DNA: TGCGCCAGCAGCTTGGGTGGGGGCACTGAAGCTTTCTTT. Its protein is CASSLGGGTEAFF. Full variable domain (outside the CDR3, taken from reference TRBV5-1 and TRBJ1-1): KAGVTQTPRYLIKTRGQQVTLSCSPISGHRSVSWYQQTPGQGLQFLFEYFSETQRNKGNFPGRFSGRQFSNSRSEMNVSTLELGDSALYLCASSLGGGTEAFFGQGTRLTVV.

V and J are TRBV5-1 and TRBJ2-7, with 14 bases identical to TRBD2. Per the germline V gene, CDR1 is SGHRS and CDR2 is YFSETQ. The CDR3 runs 18 residues. The V and J ends lost 3 bases and 9 bases, in that order; junction bases with no gene match: 17. The CDR3 bases are TGCGCCAGCAGCTCGGGGACTAGCGGGAGTTATGCATGGGACGCGCAGTACTTC. Its protein is CASSSGTSGSYAWDAQYF.

This chain joins TRBV4-3 and TRBJ2-7, with a tentative D call TRBD2 (6 bases). The V end was cut by 1 base, the J end by 2 bases, with 12 bases between. Germline assignment: CDR1 LGHNA and CDR2 YSLEER. This CDR3 has 15 residues. The CDR3 here is CASSQVPGGTYEQYF. In nucleotides, the CDR3 is TGCGCCAGCAGCCAAGTCCCTGGAGGGACCTACGAGCAGTACTTC.

This chain links TRBV15 with TRBJ2-7, with D possibly TRBD2 on 6 matching bases. Trimming cost V 1 base and J 0 bases, with 10 bases left between them. The CDR3 spans 15 residues. Per germline, CDR1 LNHNV and CDR2 YYDKDF (reference sequence). CDR3 coding DNA: TGTGCCACCAGCAGAGGGGGGGAGGCCTCCTACGAGCAGTACTTC. It translates to CATSRGGEASYEQYF.

The chain links TRBV5-1 to TRBJ1-2; TRBD1 aligns across 7 bases. Losses at the gene ends were 4 bases for V and 5 bases for J; bases not matched to a gene: 14. In germline, CDR1 is SGHRS, CDR2 YFSETQ. The CDR3 totals 16 residues. CDR3 loop: CASSPRPGQSVYGYTF. As DNA, the CDR3 is TGCGCCAGCAGCCCTAGACCGGGACAGTCTGTTTATGGCTACACCTTC.

V usage is TRBV6-1 and J usage is TRBJ1-2; TRBD1 is a possible D gene (5 bases). CDR3 length equals 16 residues. Trimming pared 1 base from V and 4 bases from J, leaving 16 bases between. CDR1 and CDR2 from the germline V gene are MNHNS and SASEGT. The CDR3 here is CASSEEGGDLGYGYTF. DNA of the CDR3: TGTGCCAGCAGTGAAGAGGGCGGGGACCTCGGCTATGGCTACACCTTC.

This chain joins TRBV18 and TRBJ2-1, with 8 bases matching TRBD2. This CDR3 comprises 16 residues. The V gene end was trimmed by 3 bases and the J gene end by 1 base; junction bases not matched to a gene: 5. CDR1 and CDR2 from the germline V gene are KGHSH and LQKENI. DNA for the CDR3: TGTGCCAGCTCACCTAGCGGGACCGGATCCTACAATGAGCAGTTCTTC. Amino acids: CASSPSGTGSYNEQFF.